The present TCR beta chain was sequenced within a study of blood T cell repertoires in COVID-19. Germline lookup yields CDR1 LNHNV and CDR2 YYDKDF (reference sequence). Trimming removed 5 bases from V and 4 bases from J, with 9 bases in between. CDR3 length equals 13 residues. The method was immunoSEQ multiplex PCR; TCRdb's version includes in-frame clones alone and lacks a portion of them. This table has 300,000 to 350,000 clones, roughly 89% appearing once. The specimen was PBMCs or T cells enriched from blood (not recorded which). The sequence came from a woman under 30 with acute COVID-19. This chain joins TRBV15 and TRBJ1-5; D not certain. Here the CDR3 DNA reads TGTGCCACCAGCCCAGGCTCTAATCAGCCCCAGCATTTT. This translates into CATSPGSNQPQHF.